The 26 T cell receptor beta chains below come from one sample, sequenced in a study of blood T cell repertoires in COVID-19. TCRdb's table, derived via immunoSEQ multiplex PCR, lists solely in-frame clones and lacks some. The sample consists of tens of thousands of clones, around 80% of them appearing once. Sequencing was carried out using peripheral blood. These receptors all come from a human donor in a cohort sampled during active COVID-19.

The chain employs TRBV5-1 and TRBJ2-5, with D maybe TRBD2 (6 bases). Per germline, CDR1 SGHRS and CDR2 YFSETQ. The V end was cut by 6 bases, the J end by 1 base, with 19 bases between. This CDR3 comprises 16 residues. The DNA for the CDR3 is TGCGCCAGCAACCGCGGGGTGGGTCCTGGCCAAGAGACCCAGTACTTC. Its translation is CASNRGVGPGQETQYF.

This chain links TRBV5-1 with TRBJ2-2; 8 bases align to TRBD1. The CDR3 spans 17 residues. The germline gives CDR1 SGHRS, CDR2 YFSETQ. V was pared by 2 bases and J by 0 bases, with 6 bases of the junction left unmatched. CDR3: CASSLGRGLTNTGELFF. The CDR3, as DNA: TGCGCCAGCAGCTTAGGCAGGGGGCTTACGAACACCGGGGAGCTGTTTTTT.

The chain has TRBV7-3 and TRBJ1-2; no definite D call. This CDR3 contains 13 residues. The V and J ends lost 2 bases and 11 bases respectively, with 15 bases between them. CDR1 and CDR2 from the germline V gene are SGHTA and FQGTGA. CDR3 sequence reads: CASSLGGGEVYTF. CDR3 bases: TGTGCCAGCAGCTTAGGAGGCGGGGAGGTATACACCTTC.

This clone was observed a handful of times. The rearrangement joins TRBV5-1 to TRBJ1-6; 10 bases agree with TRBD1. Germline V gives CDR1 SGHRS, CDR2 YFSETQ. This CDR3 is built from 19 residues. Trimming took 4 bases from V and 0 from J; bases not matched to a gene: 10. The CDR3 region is CASSDGQGEASSYNSPLHF. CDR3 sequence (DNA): TGCGCCAGCAGCGACGGACAGGGGGAAGCTAGCTCCTATAATTCACCCCTCCACTTT.

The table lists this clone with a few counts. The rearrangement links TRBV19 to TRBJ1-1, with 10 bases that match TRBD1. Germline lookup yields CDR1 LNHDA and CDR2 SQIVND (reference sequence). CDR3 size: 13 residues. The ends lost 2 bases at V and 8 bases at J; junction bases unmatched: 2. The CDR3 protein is CASSITGQGEAFF. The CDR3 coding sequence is TGTGCCAGTAGTATAACGGGACAGGGGGAAGCTTTCTTT.

In nucleotides, the CDR3 is TGTGCCAGCAGCTCGGGGGGGTACAATGAGCAGTTCTTC. It codes for CASSSGGYNEQFF. J is TRBJ2-1 and V is TRBV5-6; TRBD2 aligns across 8 bases. The ends lost 3 bases at V and 4 bases at J; junction bases unmatched: 0. Per the germline V gene, CDR1 is SGHDT and CDR2 is YYEEEE. The CDR3 is made up of 13 amino acids. Filled out from reference TRBV5-6 and TRBJ2-1, the complete variable domain reads DAGVTQSPTHLIKTRGQQVTLRCSPKSGHDTVSWYQQALGQGPQFIFQYYEEEERQRGNFPDRFSGHQFPNYSSELNVNALLLGDSALYLCASSSGGYNEQFFGPGTRLTVL.

CDR3 loop: CASSSSTDTQYF. CDR3 DNA sequence: TGTGCCAGCAGCTCTAGCACAGATACGCAGTATTTT. The chain is built from TRBV5-4 and TRBJ2-3; D not resolved. V shed 3 bases and J shed 0 bases, with 2 bases lying between them. The CDR3 totals 12 residues. Germline CDR1 is SGHNT and CDR2 is YYREEE (reference sequence).

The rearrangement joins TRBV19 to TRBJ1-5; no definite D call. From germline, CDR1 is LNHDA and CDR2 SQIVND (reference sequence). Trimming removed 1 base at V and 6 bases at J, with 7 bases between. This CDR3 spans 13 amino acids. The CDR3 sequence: CASSIARVQPQHF. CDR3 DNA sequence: TGTGCCAGTAGTATAGCCCGGGTTCAGCCCCAGCATTTT. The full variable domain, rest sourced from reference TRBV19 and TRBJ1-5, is DGGITQSPKYLFRKEGQNVTLSCEQNLNHDAMYWYRQDPGQGLRLIYYSQIVNDFQKGDIAEGYSVSREKKESFPLTVTSAQKNPTAFYLCASSIARVQPQHFGDGTRLSIL.

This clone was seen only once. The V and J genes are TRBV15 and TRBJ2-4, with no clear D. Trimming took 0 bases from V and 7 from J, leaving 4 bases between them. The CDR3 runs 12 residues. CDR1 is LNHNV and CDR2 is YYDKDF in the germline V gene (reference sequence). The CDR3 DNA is TGTGCCACCAGCAGAGATCGGAACATTCAGTACTTC. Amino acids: CATSRDRNIQYF.

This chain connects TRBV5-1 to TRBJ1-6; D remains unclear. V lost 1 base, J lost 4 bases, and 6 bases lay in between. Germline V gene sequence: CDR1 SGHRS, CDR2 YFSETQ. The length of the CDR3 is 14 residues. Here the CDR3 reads CASSLIRYNSPLHF. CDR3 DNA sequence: TGCGCCAGCAGCTTGATACGGTATAATTCACCCCTCCACTTT.

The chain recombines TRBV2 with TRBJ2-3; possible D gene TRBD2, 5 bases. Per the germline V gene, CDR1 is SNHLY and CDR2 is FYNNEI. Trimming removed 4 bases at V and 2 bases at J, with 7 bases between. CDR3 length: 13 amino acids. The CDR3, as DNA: TGTGCCAGCAGTGGGGGAGTCACAGATACGCAGTATTTT. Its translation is CASSGGVTDTQYF.

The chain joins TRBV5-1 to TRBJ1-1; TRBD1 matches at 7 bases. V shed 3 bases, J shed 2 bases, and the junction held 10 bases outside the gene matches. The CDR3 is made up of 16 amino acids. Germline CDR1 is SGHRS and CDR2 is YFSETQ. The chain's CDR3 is CASSSSTGTDNTEAFF. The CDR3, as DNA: TGCGCCAGCAGCTCCTCTACCGGGACAGATAACACTGAAGCTTTCTTT.

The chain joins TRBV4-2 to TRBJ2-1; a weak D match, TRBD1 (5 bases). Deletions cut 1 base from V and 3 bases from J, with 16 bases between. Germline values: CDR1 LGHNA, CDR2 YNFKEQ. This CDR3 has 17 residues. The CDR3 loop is CASSQGDRQPLYNEQFF. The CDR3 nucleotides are TGTGCCAGCAGCCAAGGGGATAGACAGCCCCTCTACAATGAGCAGTTCTTC.

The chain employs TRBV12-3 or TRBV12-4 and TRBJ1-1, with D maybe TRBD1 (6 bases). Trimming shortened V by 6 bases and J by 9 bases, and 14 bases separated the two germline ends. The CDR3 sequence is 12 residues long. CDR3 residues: CASSLRTAQAFF. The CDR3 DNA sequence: TGTGCCAGCAGCCTAAGGACAGCGCAAGCTTTCTTT.

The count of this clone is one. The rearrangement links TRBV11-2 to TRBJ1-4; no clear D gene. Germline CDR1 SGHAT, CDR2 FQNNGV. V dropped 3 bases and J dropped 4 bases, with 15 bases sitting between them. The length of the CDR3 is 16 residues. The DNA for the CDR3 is TGTGCCAGCAGCTTCTCCGGGTCCTTACTTAATGAAAAACTGTTTTTT. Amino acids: CASSFSGSLLNEKLFF.

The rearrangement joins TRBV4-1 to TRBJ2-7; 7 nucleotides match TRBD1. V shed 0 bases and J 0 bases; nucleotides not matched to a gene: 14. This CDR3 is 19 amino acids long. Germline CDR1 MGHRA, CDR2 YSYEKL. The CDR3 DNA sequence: TGCGCCAGCAGCCAAGAAGGGACAGAAAACTTCAACCCCTCCTACGAGCAGTACTTC. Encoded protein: CASSQEGTENFNPSYEQYF.

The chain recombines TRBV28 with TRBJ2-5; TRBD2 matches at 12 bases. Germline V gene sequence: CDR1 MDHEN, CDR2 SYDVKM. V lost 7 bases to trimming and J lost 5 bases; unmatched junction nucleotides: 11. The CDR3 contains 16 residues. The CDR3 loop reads CASKPRPGLAGETQYF. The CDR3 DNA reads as TGTGCCAGCAAACCAAGACCGGGACTAGCGGGTGAGACCCAGTACTTC. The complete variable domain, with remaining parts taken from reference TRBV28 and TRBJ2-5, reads DVKVTQSSRYLVKRTGEKVFLECVQDMDHENMFWYRQDPGLGLRLIYFSYDVKMKEKGDIPEGYSVSREKKERFSLILESASTNQTSMYLCASKPRPGLAGETQYFGPGTRLLVL.

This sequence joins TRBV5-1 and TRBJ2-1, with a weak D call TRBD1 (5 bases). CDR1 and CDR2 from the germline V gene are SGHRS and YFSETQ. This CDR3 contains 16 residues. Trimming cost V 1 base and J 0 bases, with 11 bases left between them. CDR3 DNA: TGCGCCAGCAGCTTGCTGGGGCCCAGCTCCTACAATGAGCAGTTCTTC. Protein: CASSLLGPSSYNEQFF.

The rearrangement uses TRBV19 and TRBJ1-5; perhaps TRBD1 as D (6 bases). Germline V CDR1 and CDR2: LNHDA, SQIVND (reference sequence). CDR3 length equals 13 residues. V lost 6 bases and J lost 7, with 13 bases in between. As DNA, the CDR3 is TGTGCCAGTAGCTCTGGGGGCGTGCAGCCCCAGCATTTT. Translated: CASSSGGVQPQHF.

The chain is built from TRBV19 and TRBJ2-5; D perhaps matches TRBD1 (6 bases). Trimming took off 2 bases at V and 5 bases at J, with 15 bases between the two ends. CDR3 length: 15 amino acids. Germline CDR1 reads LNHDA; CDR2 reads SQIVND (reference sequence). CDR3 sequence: CASSILQGGKETQYF. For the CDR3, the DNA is TGTGCCAGTAGTATACTACAGGGTGGTAAGGAGACCCAGTACTTC.

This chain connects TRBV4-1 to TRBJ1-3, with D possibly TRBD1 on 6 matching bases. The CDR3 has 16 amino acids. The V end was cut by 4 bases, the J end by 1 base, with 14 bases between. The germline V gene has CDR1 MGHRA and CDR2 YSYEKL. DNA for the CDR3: TGCGCCAGCAGCCCTAGCGGGGGGCCTTCTGGAAACACCATATATTTT. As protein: CASSPSGGPSGNTIYF.

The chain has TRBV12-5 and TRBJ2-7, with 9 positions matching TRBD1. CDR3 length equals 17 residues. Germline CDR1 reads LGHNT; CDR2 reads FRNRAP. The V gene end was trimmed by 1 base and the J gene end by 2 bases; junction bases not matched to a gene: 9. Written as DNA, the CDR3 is TGTGCTAGTGGTTTGGATTGTCACAGGGGGCTCGCCTACGAGCAGTACGTC. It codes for CASGLDCHRGLAYEQYV.

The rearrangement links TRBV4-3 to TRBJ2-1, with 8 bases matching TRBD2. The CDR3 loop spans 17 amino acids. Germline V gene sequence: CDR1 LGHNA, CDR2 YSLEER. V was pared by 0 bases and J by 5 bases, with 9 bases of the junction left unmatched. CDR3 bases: TGCGCCAGCAGCCAAGATAGAGGAGGGACTAGGCACAATGAGCAGTTCTTC. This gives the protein CASSQDRGGTRHNEQFF.

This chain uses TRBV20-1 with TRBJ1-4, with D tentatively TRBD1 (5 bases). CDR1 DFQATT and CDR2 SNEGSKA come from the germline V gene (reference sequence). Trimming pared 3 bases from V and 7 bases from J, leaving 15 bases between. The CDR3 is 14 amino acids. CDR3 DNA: TGCAGTGCTAGTATCCAGGGAGGAAGTGAAAAACTGTTTTTT. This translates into CSASIQGGSEKLFF.

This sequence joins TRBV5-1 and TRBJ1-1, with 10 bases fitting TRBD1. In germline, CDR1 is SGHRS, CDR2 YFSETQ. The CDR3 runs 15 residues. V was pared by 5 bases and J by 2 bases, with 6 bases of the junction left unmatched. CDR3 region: CASSVDRGRNTEAFF. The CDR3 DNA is TGCGCCAGCAGTGTTGACAGGGGGCGCAACACTGAAGCTTTCTTT. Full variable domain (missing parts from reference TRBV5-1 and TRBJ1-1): KAGVTQTPRYLIKTRGQQVTLSCSPISGHRSVSWYQQTPGQGLQFLFEYFSETQRNKGNFPGRFSGRQFSNSRSEMNVSTLELGDSALYLCASSVDRGRNTEAFFGQGTRLTVV.

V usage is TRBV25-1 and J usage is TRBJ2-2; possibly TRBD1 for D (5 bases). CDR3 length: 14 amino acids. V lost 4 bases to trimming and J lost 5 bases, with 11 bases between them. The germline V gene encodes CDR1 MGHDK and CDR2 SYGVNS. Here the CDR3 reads CASSVSGWTGELFF. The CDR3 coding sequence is TGTGCCAGCAGTGTATCAGGGTGGACCGGGGAGCTGTTTTTT. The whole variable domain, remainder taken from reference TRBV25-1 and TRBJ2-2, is EADIYQTPRYLVIGTGKKITLECSQTMGHDKMYWYQQDPGMELHLIHYSYGVNSTEKGDLSSESTVSRIRTEHFPLTLESARPSHTSQYLCASSVSGWTGELFFGEGSRLTVL.